This passage covers 25 T cell receptor beta chains from one sample sequenced in a study of response to subunit inactivated influenza vaccine. TCRdb passed the RT-PCR reads through MiXCR, listing each CDR3 protein once. The table has hundreds of thousands of distinct CDR3 sequences, less than 15% seen once. Material: non-naive T cells sorted from PBMCs, obtained roughly 15 days before vaccination. The receptor source for this set is a man aged 50-60 years who received an inactivated influenza vaccine.

This clonotype has a handful of counts. The rearrangement links TRBV7-2 to TRBJ2-7; D remains ambiguous. This CDR3 spans 14 amino acids. Trimming took 2 bases from V and 6 from J, leaving 14 bases between them. Germline loops: CDR1 SGHTA, CDR2 FQGNSA. CDR3 region: CASSLSRRTSEQYF. The DNA of the CDR3 is TGTGCCAGCAGCTTATCGCGAAGGACCAGCGAGCAGTACTTC.

This chain connects TRBV2 to TRBJ2-2; a possible D gene is TRBD1 (5 bases). V lost 4 bases and J lost 6, with 9 bases in between. This CDR3 is built from 13 residues. From germline, CDR1 is SNHLY and CDR2 FYNNEI. In nucleotides, the CDR3 is TGTGCCAGCAGTGGCAGGGTCGCCGGGGAGCTGTTTTTT. Protein product: CASSGRVAGELFF.

This clonotype was counted ten times or more. V gene TRBV10-3 combines with J gene TRBJ2-1; 7 nucleotides agree with TRBD2. CDR1 ENHRY and CDR2 SYGVKD come from the germline V gene. The V segment lost 1 base and the J segment 0 bases; nucleotides outside the gene matches: 6. This CDR3 region has 17 residues. CDR3 nucleotide sequence: TGTGCCATCAGTGAGTTTGGGGGGACTAACTCCTACAATGAGCAGTTCTTC. Amino acid sequence: CAISEFGGTNSYNEQFF.

In this sample, this clonotype turned up a few times. The V and J genes are TRBV3-1 and TRBJ1-1; D remains unclear. Looked up from germline, CDR1 is LGHDT and CDR2 is YNNKEL (reference sequence). V was shortened by 1 base and J by 1 base, with 7 bases between the two germline ends. The CDR3 has 14 residues. CDR3 amino acids: CASSQGTWNTEAFF. In DNA, the CDR3 is TGTGCCAGCAGCCAAGGCACCTGGAACACTGAAGCTTTCTTT. The variable domain in full, completed from reference TRBV3-1 and TRBJ1-1, reads DTAVSQTPKYLVTQMGNDKSIKCEQNLGHDTMYWYKQDSKKFLKIMFSYNNKELIINETVPNRFSPKSPDKAHLNLHINSLELGDSAVYFCASSQGTWNTEAFFGQGTRLTVV.

This clonotype was recorded at least ten times. The chain is built from TRBV20-1 and TRBJ2-1; 9 nucleotides align to TRBD2. CDR1 is DFQATT and CDR2 is SNEGSKA in the germline V gene (reference sequence). The CDR3 covers 13 residues. V shed 2 bases and J 9 bases; nucleotides not matched to a gene: 5. The CDR3 region has the DNA TGCAGTGCTAGAAGCGCGGGAGGGGGTGAGCAGTTCTTC. Translation: CSARSAGGGEQFF.

This chain joins TRBV20-1 and TRBJ1-6, with D possibly TRBD1 on 5 matching bases. This CDR3 region has 15 residues. Germline CDR1 DFQATT, CDR2 SNEGSKA (reference sequence). V was pared by 2 bases and J by 4 bases, with 12 bases between. In DNA form, the CDR3 reads TGCAGTGCTAGAACCGGGGCAGGATATAATTCACCCCTCCACTTT. Translating gives CSARTGAGYNSPLHF.

V gene TRBV19 combines with J gene TRBJ2-6; D remains ambiguous. The ends were cut back, 7 bases at V and 0 bases at J, with 13 bases in the middle. Germline assignment: CDR1 LNHDA and CDR2 SQIVND (reference sequence). The CDR3 runs to 16 residues. CDR3 in amino acids: CASTYGRSSGANVLTF. The DNA of the CDR3 is TGTGCCAGTACTTACGGAAGGAGCTCTGGGGCCAACGTCCTGACTTTC.

There are a few counts of this clonotype. The chain uses TRBV7-2 and TRBJ2-3, with TRBD1 matching over 7 bases. V lost 5 bases and J lost 0; bases outside the gene matches: 8. The CDR3 length is 16 residues. Germline loops: CDR1 SGHTA, CDR2 FQGNSA. The CDR3 is CASSRDRASSTDTQYF. For the CDR3, the DNA is TGTGCCAGCAGCCGCGACAGGGCCTCTAGCACAGATACGCAGTATTTT.

This clonotype occurred many times. The chain joins TRBV10-3 to TRBJ2-1; the match to TRBD2 covers 9 bases. The CDR3 spans 17 residues. J gave up 9 bases and V 0 bases, and 12 bases lay outside the gene matches. CDR1 and CDR2 from the germline V gene are ENHRY and SYGVKD. CDR3 DNA: TGTGCCATCAGTGAGTCTAGCTGGCTAGCGGGGTCCGGTGAGCAGTTCTTC. Encoded protein: CAISESSWLAGSGEQFF.

The table lists this clonotype with a few counts. CDR3 DNA sequence: TGTGCCAGCCTGGGGGGGACCGGCACCGGGGAGCTGTTTTTT. Amino acids: CASLGGTGTGELFF. The J gene is TRBJ2-2, the V gene TRBV6-1; 7 bases fit TRBD2. The germline gives CDR1 MNHNS, CDR2 SASEGT. Trimming removed 8 bases from V and 4 bases from J; junction bases left unmatched: 7. The length of the CDR3 is 14 residues.

This chain links TRBV7-8 with TRBJ2-1; D remains unclear. This CDR3 spans 15 amino acids. Germline V gene sequence: CDR1 SGHVS, CDR2 FQNEAQ. Trimming took off 7 bases at V and 5 bases at J, with 18 bases between the two ends. As DNA, the CDR3 is TGTGCCAGCATTCTCCGGGCGGCCTCAAACAATGAGCAGTTCTTC. It encodes CASILRAASNNEQFF.

This CDR3 reads CASSFGSAYEQYF. DNA for the CDR3: TGCGCCAGCAGCTTTGGCAGTGCCTACGAGCAGTACTTC. The genes are TRBV5-1 and TRBJ2-7; D gene uncertain. V was trimmed by 2 bases and J by 2 bases, leaving 8 bases between them. The germline V gene encodes CDR1 SGHRS and CDR2 YFSETQ. This CDR3 spans 13 amino acids.

V gene TRBV4-1 combines with J gene TRBJ1-1; D is undetermined. V dropped 4 bases and J dropped 2 bases, with 8 bases sitting between them. This CDR3 has 13 amino acids. The germline gives CDR1 MGHRA, CDR2 YSYEKL. CDR3 nucleotide sequence: TGCGCCAGCAGCCTTAAAATAAACACTGAAGCTTTCTTT. The encoded protein is CASSLKINTEAFF.

In this sample, this clonotype turned up many times. V and J are TRBV20-1 and TRBJ2-3; 9 bases are a match to TRBD2. CDR1 and CDR2 (germline): DFQATT, SNEGSKA (reference sequence). V lost 6 bases, J lost 4 bases, and 14 bases stayed unmatched. The CDR3 runs to 16 residues. CDR3 sequence reads: CSATTSGFLLADTQYF. The CDR3 bases are TGCAGTGCCACGACTAGCGGTTTCCTCCTCGCAGATACGCAGTATTTT.

This clonotype was counted between two and nine times. V and J are TRBV7-2 and TRBJ1-2; D uncertain. Germline V gene sequence: CDR1 SGHTA, CDR2 FQGNSA. The CDR3 is 13 amino acids. Trimming stripped 5 bases from V and 0 bases from J, with 7 bases between. In nucleotides, the CDR3 is TGTGCCAGCAGCCCGGCGGCTAACTATGGCTACACCTTC. This gives the protein CASSPAANYGYTF.

V gene TRBV10-3 combines with J gene TRBJ2-7; D is uncertain. This CDR3 region has 12 residues. V lost 6 bases to trimming and J lost 7 bases, with 13 bases between them. Germline lookup yields CDR1 ENHRY and CDR2 SYGVKD. CDR3 DNA: TGTGCCATCAGGGGCAAGGATTGGGAGCAGTACTTC. It translates to CAIRGKDWEQYF.

This clonotype turned up a few times. This chain joins TRBV11-2 and TRBJ2-5, with 7 bases that match TRBD2. The CDR3 extends over 16 amino acids. Germline V gene lookup returns CDR1 SGHAT and CDR2 FQNNGV. Germline trimming cut 4 bases from V and 5 bases from J; bases unmatched to any gene: 13. The CDR3 is CASSSLSSGGRETQYF. The CDR3 DNA reads TGTGCCAGCAGCTCCCTCTCATCGGGGGGTAGGGAGACCCAGTACTTC.

The chain uses TRBV7-3 and TRBJ2-2, with D hard to call. This CDR3 contains 14 residues. The V end was cut by 9 bases, the J end by 0 bases, with 11 bases between. Germline V lookup: CDR1 SGHTA, CDR2 FQGTGA. The CDR3 here is CASSRVANTGELFF. DNA for the CDR3: TGTGCCAGTTCAAGGGTGGCGAACACCGGGGAGCTGTTTTTT.

The V call is TRBV7-2, the J call TRBJ2-5; D is perhaps TRBD2 (6 bases). CDR1 is SGHTA and CDR2 is FQGNSA in the germline V gene. Trimming shortened V by 4 bases and J by 2 bases, and 11 bases separated the two germline ends. The CDR3 consists of 14 residues. The DNA for the CDR3 is TGTGCCAGCAGCTCTCAAGCGGGTCAAGAGACCCAGTACTTC. Encoded protein: CASSSQAGQETQYF.

This clonotype was seen just once. A clone one base away is much larger, so this may be a read error. V is TRBV7-9 and J is TRBJ1-3; tentatively, D is TRBD1 (6 bases). Germline CDR1 reads SEHNR; CDR2 reads FQNEAQ (reference sequence). This CDR3 region has 19 residues. Trimming shortened V by 4 bases and J by 0 bases, and 22 bases separated the two germline ends. The CDR3 sequence: CASSYLTATGRSSGNTIYF. CDR3 DNA: TGTGCCAGCAGCTACCTTACCGCGACAGGCAGAAGCTCTGGAAACACCATATATTTT. Using reference TRBV7-9 and TRBJ1-3 for the parts outside the CDR3, the full variable domain is DTGVSQNPRHKITKRGQNVTFRCDPISEHNRLYWYRQTLGQGPEFLTYFQNEAQLEKSRLLSDRFSAERPKGSFSTLEIQRTEQGDSAMYLCASSYLTATGRSSGNTIYFGEGSWLTVV.

This clonotype has more than one count but fewer than ten. The J gene is TRBJ2-7, the V gene TRBV5-1, with 9 bases fitting TRBD2. Germline V gene data show CDR1 as SGHRS and CDR2 as YFSETQ. The CDR3 runs to 17 residues. The V segment lost 0 bases and the J segment 7 bases; nucleotides outside the gene matches: 14. The CDR3 DNA reads as TGCGCCAGCAGCTTGGTGTCCCAGCGGGAGGCTCTGGGAGAGCAGTACTTC. Encoded protein: CASSLVSQREALGEQYF.

With regard to this clonotype: It may be a read error: a sequence one base away is much more abundant. The V and J genes are TRBV5-1 and TRBJ2-5; 7 bases fit TRBD2. CDR3 size: 16 residues. Germline-derived CDR1 and CDR2 are SGHRS and YFSETQ. The junction had 13 bases not matched to a gene; V was cut back by 0 bases and J by 8 bases. For the CDR3, the DNA is TGCGCCAGCAGCTTGGAGATTGGCGGGAGTATGGATACCCAGTACTTC. It specifies CASSLEIGGSMDTQYF.

This clonotype was seen only a few times. The chain recombines TRBV6-1 with TRBJ2-3; possibly TRBD1 for D (5 bases). Germline V lookup: CDR1 MNHNS, CDR2 SASEGT. V was pared by 3 bases and J by 4 bases, with 11 bases between. The CDR3 is 14 amino acids. DNA for the CDR3: TGTGCCAGCAGTGAGAGGTCAGGGTCAGATACGCAGTATTTT. This encodes CASSERSGSDTQYF.

At least ten counts were recorded for this clonotype. The J gene is TRBJ2-7, the V gene TRBV4-1; 7 bases match TRBD1. Trimming took 0 bases from V and 1 from J; bases not matched to a gene: 9. Per the germline V gene, CDR1 is MGHRA and CDR2 is YSYEKL. CDR3 size: 17 residues. The CDR3: CASSQDLDRLTSYEQYF. DNA of the CDR3: TGCGCCAGCAGCCAAGACTTGGACAGGCTGACATCCTACGAGCAGTACTTC.

Only a few counts were recorded for this clonotype. The chain employs TRBV20-1 and TRBJ2-7, with TRBD1 identical over 7 bases. CDR1 is DFQATT, CDR2 SNEGSKA, per germline (reference sequence). The CDR3 spans 15 residues. The V segment lost 2 bases and the J segment 2 bases; nucleotides outside the gene matches: 9. The CDR3 region has the DNA TGCAGTGCTAGACCGAACCGGGACAGTACCTACGAGCAGTACTTC. Protein: CSARPNRDSTYEQYF.